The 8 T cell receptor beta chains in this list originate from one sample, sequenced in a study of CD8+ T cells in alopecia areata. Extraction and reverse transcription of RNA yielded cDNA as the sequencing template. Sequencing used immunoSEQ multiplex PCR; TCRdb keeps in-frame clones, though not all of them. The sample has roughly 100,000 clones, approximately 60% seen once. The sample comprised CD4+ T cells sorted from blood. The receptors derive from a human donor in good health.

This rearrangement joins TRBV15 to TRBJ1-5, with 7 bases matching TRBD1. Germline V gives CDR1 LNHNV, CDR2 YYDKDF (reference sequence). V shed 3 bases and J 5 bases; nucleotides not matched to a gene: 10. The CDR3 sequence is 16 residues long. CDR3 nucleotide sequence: TGTGCCACCAGCAGTACGACAGGGACGGAGTATCAGCCCCAGCATTTT. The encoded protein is CATSSTTGTEYQPQHF. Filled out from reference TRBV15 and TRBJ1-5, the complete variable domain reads DAMVIQNPRYQVTQFGKPVTLSCSQTLNHNVMYWYQQKSSQAPKLLFHYYDKDFNNEADTPDNFQSRRPNTSFCFLDIRSPGLGDTAMYLCATSSTTGTEYQPQHFGDGTRLSIL.

CDR3 DNA: TGTGCCAGCAAAACAGGGGGCCCCTACAATGAGCAGTTCTTC. It is translated as CASKTGGPYNEQFF. This chain connects TRBV7-2 to TRBJ2-1; 9 nucleotides agree with TRBD1. Germline CDR1 is SGHTA and CDR2 is FQGNSA. The junction had 3 bases not matched to a gene; V was cut back by 7 bases and J by 2 bases. The CDR3 is 14 residues long.

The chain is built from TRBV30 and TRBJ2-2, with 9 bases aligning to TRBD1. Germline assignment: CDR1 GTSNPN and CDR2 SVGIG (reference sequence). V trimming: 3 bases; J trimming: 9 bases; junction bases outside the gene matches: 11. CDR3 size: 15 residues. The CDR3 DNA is TGTGCCTGGAGGCTTGGGACAGGGAATAACCGGGAGCTGTTTTTT. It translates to CAWRLGTGNNRELFF.

The CDR3 coding sequence is TGCAGCGGGGGGACTAGAAACATTCAGTACTTC. Translated: CSGGTRNIQYF. The chain has TRBV29-1 and TRBJ2-4; 8 bases are a match to TRBD2. Trimming at V came to 7 bases and at J to 6 bases, leaving 2 bases not matched to a gene. From germline, CDR1 is SQVTM and CDR2 ANQGSEA. The CDR3 runs to 11 residues.

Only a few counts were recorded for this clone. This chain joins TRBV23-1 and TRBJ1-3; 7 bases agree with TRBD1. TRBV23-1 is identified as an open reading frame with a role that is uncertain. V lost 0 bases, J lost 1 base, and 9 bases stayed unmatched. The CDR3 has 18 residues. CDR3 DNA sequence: TGCGCCAGCAGTCAATCGATAGACAGGGAGGATTCTGGAAACACCATATATTTT. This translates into CASSQSIDREDSGNTIYF.

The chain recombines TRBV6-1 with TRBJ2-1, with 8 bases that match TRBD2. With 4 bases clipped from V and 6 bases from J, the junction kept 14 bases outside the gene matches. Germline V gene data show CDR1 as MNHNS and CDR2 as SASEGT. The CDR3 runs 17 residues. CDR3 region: CASSGTGTRGASNEQFF. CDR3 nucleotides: TGTGCCAGCAGTGGGACCGGGACTAGGGGCGCAAGCAATGAGCAGTTCTTC.

The CDR3 loop reads CASSWRTNNEQFF. CDR3 DNA: TGTGCCAGCAGCTGGCGGACCAACAATGAGCAGTTCTTC. The chain joins TRBV7-2 to TRBJ2-1; D unclear. Trimming took off 4 bases at V and 5 bases at J, with 9 bases between the two ends. Germline CDR1 is SGHTA and CDR2 is FQGNSA. The CDR3 runs 13 residues.

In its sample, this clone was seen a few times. The CDR3 loop is CASSLQGVDSPLHF. DNA for the CDR3: TGTGCCAGCTCACTACAGGGGGTCGACTCACCCCTCCACTTT. The chain links TRBV18 to TRBJ1-6; 8 nucleotides align to TRBD1. CDR1 and CDR2 (germline): KGHSH, LQKENI. The CDR3 has 14 residues. The J segment lost 10 bases and the V segment lost 4 bases, leaving 6 bases of the junction unmatched.